This paragraph reports one T cell receptor (beta chain). In the authors' methods: How many nucleated cells were present was estimated from reference gene primer amplification. Method: immunoSEQ multiplex PCR; TCRdb's copy keeps in-frame clones and lacks some. That table gives V, J and clone size, and the DNA gave D and trimming. The table has about 280,000 clones, around nine tenths seen once. The sample originates from a study of blood T cell repertoires in COVID-19. Across the study: The United States, Italy and Spain provided the acute and convalescent COVID-19 samples. Sample material is recorded as cDNA or gDNA derived from T cells, B-cell-depleted T cells, or PBMCs.

Germline loops: CDR1 LNHNV, CDR2 YYDKDF (reference sequence). V lost 0 bases, J lost 4 bases, and 7 bases stayed unmatched. The CDR3 is 16 residues long. This clonotype was sampled from a middle-aged man with acute or convalescent COVID-19. The rearrangement uses TRBV15 and TRBJ1-1, with TRBD1 matching 8 bases. Sequencing used peripheral blood. The CDR3 nucleotides are TGTGCCACCAGCAGAGATCATAACAGGGGGGGCACTGAAGCTTTCTTT. Its translation: CATSRDHNRGGTEAFF.